The 8 T cell receptor beta chains below were found in one sample sequenced in a study of T cells in Graves' hyperthyroidism and ophthalmopathy. Regions amplified from RNA transcripts were the TCR beta CDR3 regions. RT-PCR in the first round (using the HTBI primer set) targeted the TCR CDR3. One entry per CDR3 protein, called by TCRdb with MiXCR from the multiplex PCR reads. The sample has 600,000 or so distinct CDR3 sequences, 14% seen once. The sequenced sample consisted of blood. Receptors were obtained from a woman aged 50 to 60 with Graves' ophthalmopathy.

This clonotype was found many times. This chain links TRBV5-1 with TRBJ2-4; the D gene is possibly TRBD2 (6 bases). The CDR3 runs 14 residues. V was pared by 0 bases and J by 3 bases, with 7 bases between. CDR1 and CDR2 from the germline V gene are SGHRS and YFSETQ. In nucleotides, the CDR3 is TGCGCCAGCAGCTTGGGGGGGGACAAAAACATTCAGTACTTC. Amino acid sequence: CASSLGGDKNIQYF. Supplemented by reference TRBV5-1 and TRBJ2-4, the full variable domain reads KAGVTQTPRYLIKTRGQQVTLSCSPISGHRSVSWYQQTPGQGLQFLFEYFSETQRNKGNFPGRFSGRQFSNSRSEMNVSTLELGDSALYLCASSLGGDKNIQYFGAGTRLSVL.

The gene calls are TRBV30 and TRBJ1-5; D call uncertain. The germline gives CDR1 GTSNPN, CDR2 SVGIG (reference sequence). V lost 0 bases to trimming and J lost 6 bases, with 9 bases between them. CDR3 length equals 13 residues. The CDR3 spells CAWSVLSGQPQHF. CDR3 coding DNA: TGTGCCTGGAGTGTACTTTCTGGTCAGCCCCAGCATTTT.

About this clonotype: Possible read error: a much larger clone is one base away. The rearrangement uses TRBV7-9 and TRBJ1-4; TRBD1 matches 9 bases. The CDR3 is 16 amino acids. CDR1 is SEHNR and CDR2 is FQNEAQ in the germline V gene (reference sequence). The CDR3 here is CASSLGGQGTNGKLFF. For the CDR3, the DNA is TGTGCCAGCAGCTTAGGGGGACAGGGAACTAATGGAAAACTGTTTTTT.

This clonotype has at least ten counts. The V gene is TRBV5-1, the J gene TRBJ2-2; D might be TRBD2 (5 bases). The CDR3 contains 16 residues. The V end lost 0 bases, the J end lost 0 bases, and 9 bases lay between the germline ends. Germline V gene data show CDR1 as SGHRS and CDR2 as YFSETQ. CDR3 coding DNA: TGCGCCAGCAGCTTGGCCGGGGTGGCGAACACCGGGGAGCTGTTTTTT. This codes for CASSLAGVANTGELFF.

This clonotype was counted at least ten times. This chain joins TRBV2 and TRBJ2-5; 7 bases fit TRBD1. Germline trimming cut 2 bases from V and 5 bases from J; bases unmatched to any gene: 5. In germline, CDR1 is SNHLY, CDR2 FYNNEI. The length of the CDR3 is 14 residues. The CDR3 nucleotides read TGTGCCAGCAGTGAATTAAGGGGGCCTGAGACCCAGTACTTC. Protein sequence: CASSELRGPETQYF.

V gene TRBV5-1 combines with J gene TRBJ1-4, with a possible D match to TRBD1 (5 bases). This CDR3 is 15 amino acids long. The V gene lost 2 bases and the J gene lost 6 bases, with 14 bases spanning the gap. CDR1 SGHRS and CDR2 YFSETQ come from the germline V gene. The CDR3 region is CASSFNQGFDEKLFF. The CDR3 region has the DNA TGCGCCAGCAGCTTCAACCAGGGCTTCGATGAAAAACTGTTTTTT.

This clonotype was counted at least ten times. The chain employs TRBV28 and TRBJ2-3; 7 positions match TRBD2. This CDR3 is 18 amino acids long. Germline CDR1 MDHEN, CDR2 SYDVKM. Germline trimming cut 4 bases from V and 4 bases from J; bases unmatched to any gene: 17. This chain's CDR3 is CASSSPYGGRAPADTQYF. DNA for the CDR3: TGTGCCAGCAGTTCCCCATATGGGGGGAGGGCACCGGCAGATACGCAGTATTTT.

This clonotype was seen ten or more times. This chain links TRBV7-9 with TRBJ2-7, with TRBD1 matching over 7 bases. In germline, CDR1 is SEHNR, CDR2 FQNEAQ (reference sequence). The CDR3 runs to 14 residues. V lost 3 bases to trimming and J lost 3 bases; unmatched junction nucleotides: 5. CDR3 DNA sequence: TGTGCCAGCAGCTTTGGGGACAGAGTCTACGAGCAGTACTTC. Protein sequence: CASSFGDRVYEQYF.